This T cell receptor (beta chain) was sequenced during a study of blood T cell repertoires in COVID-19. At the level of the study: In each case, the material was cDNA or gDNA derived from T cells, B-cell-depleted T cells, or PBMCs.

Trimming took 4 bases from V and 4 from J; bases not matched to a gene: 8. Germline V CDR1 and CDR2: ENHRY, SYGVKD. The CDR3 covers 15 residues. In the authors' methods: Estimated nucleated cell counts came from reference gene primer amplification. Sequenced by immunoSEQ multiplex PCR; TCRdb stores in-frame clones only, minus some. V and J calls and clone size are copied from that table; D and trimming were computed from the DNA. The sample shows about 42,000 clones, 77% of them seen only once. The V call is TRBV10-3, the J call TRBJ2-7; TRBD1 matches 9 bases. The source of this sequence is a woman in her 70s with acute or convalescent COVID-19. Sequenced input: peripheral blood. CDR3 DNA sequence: TGTGCCATCAGTGCGCAACAGGGGGCGATTTACGAGCAGTACTTC. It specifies CAISAQQGAIYEQYF.